This T cell receptor beta chain was obtained from a study of blood T cell dynamics during melanoma immunotherapy. At the level of the study: Metastatic melanoma patients received first-line pembrolizumab or nivolumab plus ipilimumab.

Study observations and caveats: Whether repertoire-driving clones were melanoma-specific could not be determined.

The germline V gene encodes CDR1 SNHLY and CDR2 FYNNEI. Unmatched junction bases numbered 8, after V lost 5 bases and J lost 5 bases. The CDR3 has 15 residues. The sample's time point: pre-treatment baseline. Disease control meant complete response, partial response or stable disease at 12 weeks. Patients had no prior systemic cancer treatment, immunosuppressants or other active cancers. TCRdb's table, derived via immunoSEQ multiplex PCR, lists solely in-frame clones and lacks some. The sample lists about 1,800 clones; 65% to 85% were seen once. Details on this clone: Its antigen is currently unknown.

The sequencing here drew on blood, taken from a patient treated with checkpoint blockade. The J gene is TRBJ2-5, the V gene TRBV2, with TRBD1 identical over 10 bases. This clonotype was sampled from a human donor with melanoma. CDR3: CASSLRQGAGETQYF. For the CDR3, the DNA is TGTGCCAGCAGTCTCCGACAGGGGGCTGGGGAGACCCAGTACTTC.